This T cell receptor beta chain appears in the sequencing data of a study of T cell repertoires in cytomegalovirus infection. Study-level background: From public TCR beta signatures came an indication of both CMV infection and matching HLA type.

TCRdb recomputed calls from the reads with MiXCR, one row per CDR3 protein. The data contain approximately 600,000 distinct CDR3 sequences, about 39% of them singletons. Germline CDR1 and CDR2: SGHTA and FQGNSA. Trimming left V 0 bases short and J 6 bases short, with 15 bases between. The CDR3 loop spans 15 amino acids. A note on this clonotype: The antigen is not known.

The origin of this receptor is a human donor in good health (CMV status not recorded). Some clones in this sample may be carry-over from other donors' samples. The V gene is TRBV7-2, the J gene TRBJ2-7, with a tentative D call TRBD1 (6 bases). This sample comprised cultured PBMCs, obtained from culture after CMV antigen stimulation. The DNA for the CDR3 is TGTGCCAGCAGCTTAGCAAGGGGGACCCCTGGCGAGCAGTACTTC. Protein: CASSLARGTPGEQYF.